These 19 T cell receptor beta chains came from one sample sequenced in a study of CD8+ T cells in alopecia areata (dated by TCRdb to the late 2010s). Taken with the paper, the label for time point translates to: baseline before oral tofacitinib. The library came from the immunoSEQ multiplex PCR assay. To provide template for TCR sequencing, every sample had RNA extracted and reverse transcribed into cDNA. TCRdb mirrors the immuneACCESS table, restricted to in-frame sequences. Some clones are absent from its copies; in checked studies, under half trace to an unresolved V gene, and the reason for the others is unknown. The sample includes about 180,000 clones, with roughly 70% observed a single time. More than 9.5% of the sample goes to the ten largest clones. Sequences were derived from CD8+ T cells sorted from blood, sampled at week 0. These receptors originate from a human donor with alopecia areata.

The V gene is TRBV15, the J gene TRBJ1-4; D is unresolved. The CDR3 extends over 12 amino acids. The V end lost 3 bases, the J end lost 5 bases, and 4 bases lay between the germline ends. In germline, CDR1 is LNHNV, CDR2 YYDKDF (reference sequence). This CDR3 is CATSSLNEKLFF. DNA of the CDR3: TGTGCCACCAGCAGCCTAAATGAAAAACTGTTTTTT.

This sequence joins TRBV6-6 and TRBJ1-2; D is ambiguous. Trimming stripped 2 bases from V and 4 bases from J, with 14 bases between. The CDR3 sequence is 15 residues long. The germline V gene encodes CDR1 MNHNY and CDR2 SVGAGI (reference sequence). The CDR3 spells CASSYSVWPLYGYTF. CDR3 coding DNA: TGTGCCAGCAGTTACAGTGTCTGGCCTCTCTATGGCTACACCTTC.

In this sample, this clone turned up a few times. V usage is TRBV11-2 and J usage is TRBJ2-1, with 7 bases identical to TRBD1. CDR1 and CDR2 (germline): SGHAT, FQNNGV. Trimming at V came to 11 bases and at J to 7 bases, leaving 5 bases not matched to a gene. The CDR3 contains 11 residues. In DNA, the CDR3 is TGTGCCGCACTACAGGGGAATGAGCAGTTCTTC. It is translated as CAALQGNEQFF.

This clone was recorded a few times. The CDR3, as DNA: TGTGCCAGCAGCCTGACAGGGACGGGGAAGACCCAGTACTTC. It is translated as CASSLTGTGKTQYF. The chain uses TRBV13 and TRBJ2-5, with 7 bases fitting TRBD1. The V segment lost 5 bases and the J segment 6 bases; nucleotides outside the gene matches: 9. The germline V gene has CDR1 PRHDT and CDR2 FYEKMQ (reference sequence). CDR3 length: 14 amino acids.

The chain links TRBV14 to TRBJ1-3; D ambiguous. CDR1 is SGHDN and CDR2 is FVKESK in the germline V gene. The length of the CDR3 is 17 residues. Trimming stripped 0 bases from V and 2 bases from J, with 14 bases between. In DNA, the CDR3 is TGTGCCAGCAGCCAAGATTTGGTTAGTGGAGCTGGAAACACCATATATTTT. Protein sequence: CASSQDLVSGAGNTIYF.

V is TRBV7-8 and J is TRBJ2-1; D is perhaps TRBD2 (6 bases). From germline, CDR1 is SGHVS and CDR2 FQNEAQ. CDR3 length: 11 residues. Trimming stripped 8 bases from V and 13 bases from J, with 15 bases between. The DNA of the CDR3 is TGTGCCAGCTCTACCGCGCGGGGTCAGTTCTTC. Translating it yields CASSTARGQFF.

The gene calls are TRBV7-9 and TRBJ2-2; no clear D. Germline lookup yields CDR1 SEHNR and CDR2 FQNEAQ (reference sequence). CDR3 size: 13 residues. The V end lost 7 bases, the J end lost 1 base, and 7 bases lay between the germline ends. The CDR3 loop reads CASIRMNTGELFF. DNA of the CDR3: TGTGCCAGCATCAGAATGAACACCGGGGAGCTGTTTTTT.

This clone has only a few counts. V is TRBV19 and J is TRBJ2-5; no reliable D call. Germline V gene lookup returns CDR1 LNHDA and CDR2 SQIVND (reference sequence). The CDR3 consists of 12 residues. V dropped 4 bases and J dropped 5 bases, with 8 bases sitting between them. The CDR3 DNA sequence: TGTGCCAGTAGTACTCCCCCGGAGACCCAGTACTTC. Encoded protein: CASSTPPETQYF.

This rearrangement joins TRBV2 to TRBJ2-7; the D gene could be TRBD1 or TRBD2 (7 bases each). Looked up from germline, CDR1 is SNHLY and CDR2 is FYNNEI. Trimming removed 6 bases from V and 7 bases from J, with 16 bases in between. The CDR3 contains 13 residues. CDR3 region: CASRGGTAREQYF. The CDR3 DNA is TGTGCCAGCAGGGGGGGGACAGCTCGAGAGCAGTACTTC.

This clone appeared many times. J is TRBJ2-5 and V is TRBV7-9, with 12 bases that match TRBD2. The CDR3 sequence is 16 residues long. Germline V CDR1 and CDR2: SEHNR, FQNEAQ (reference sequence). The V segment lost 3 bases and the J segment 3 bases; nucleotides outside the gene matches: 5. CDR3 protein: CASSLTSGRHKETQYF. DNA for the CDR3: TGTGCCAGCAGCTTGACTAGCGGGAGACACAAAGAGACCCAGTACTTC.

This clone was seen many times. CDR3 sequence: CASNTGVYGYTF. Here the CDR3 DNA reads TGTGCCAGCAACACAGGGGTCTATGGCTACACCTTC. The chain links TRBV7-8 to TRBJ1-2; TRBD1 aligns across 7 bases. CDR3 length equals 12 residues. Germline V gene lookup returns CDR1 SGHVS and CDR2 FQNEAQ. Trimming cost V 7 bases and J 4 bases; bases outside gene matches: 3.

As regards this clone: The junction shows a germline mismatch at one end, possibly a read error. The rearrangement uses TRBV15 and TRBJ2-2, with D perhaps TRBD1 or TRBD2 (5 bases each). From germline, CDR1 is LNHNV and CDR2 YYDKDF (reference sequence). The CDR3 extends over 16 amino acids. CDR3 protein: CATSRGTDPNTGELFF. Here the CDR3 DNA reads TGTGCCACCAGCCGTGGGACGGACCCGAATACCGGGGAGCTGTTTTTT.

The chain joins TRBV7-9 to TRBJ1-5, with D maybe TRBD1 (5 bases). In germline, CDR1 is SEHNR, CDR2 FQNEAQ (reference sequence). This CDR3 is 16 amino acids long. V lost 4 bases and J 4 bases, leaving 17 bases between the germline ends. The CDR3 is CASSSNRDGVNQPQHF. CDR3 nucleotide sequence: TGTGCCAGCAGCTCAAACCGGGACGGAGTAAATCAGCCCCAGCATTTT. Full variable domain (remainder filled in from reference TRBV7-9 and TRBJ1-5): DTGVSQNPRHKITKRGQNVTFRCDPISEHNRLYWYRQTLGQGPEFLTYFQNEAQLEKSRLLSDRFSAERPKGSFSTLEIQRTEQGDSAMYLCASSSNRDGVNQPQHFGDGTRLSIL.

This chain links TRBV5-6 with TRBJ2-1; 9 nucleotides agree with TRBD1. This CDR3 is 16 amino acids long. V lost 3 bases and J lost 4; bases outside the gene matches: 8. CDR1 SGHDT and CDR2 YYEEEE come from the germline V gene. As DNA, the CDR3 is TGTGCCAGCAGCTCATCCGGGACAGGGATTTACAATGAGCAGTTCTTC. Encoded protein: CASSSSGTGIYNEQFF.

V usage is TRBV30 and J usage is TRBJ2-3; no clear D. The CDR3 sequence is 11 residues long. CDR1 GTSNPN and CDR2 SVGIG come from the germline V gene (reference sequence). V lost 7 bases and J lost 7, with 12 bases in between. CDR3 DNA sequence: TGTGCCTACAGAGCTCGTTATACGCAGTATTTT. The encoded protein is CAYRARYTQYF. The full variable domain, rest sourced from reference TRBV30 and TRBJ2-3, is SQTIHQWPATLVQPVGSPLSLECTVEGTSNPNLYWYRQAAGRGLQLLFYSVGIGQISSEVPQNLSASRPQDRQFILSSKKLLLSDSGFYLCAYRARYTQYFGPGTRLTVL.

CDR3 in DNA: TGTGCCAGCAGCTTTAGCGGGGGGCAAGAGACCCAGTACTTC. Residues: CASSFSGGQETQYF. V gene TRBV6-5 combines with J gene TRBJ2-5, with TRBD2 identical over 10 bases. The CDR3 extends over 14 amino acids. The V segment lost 6 bases and the J segment 2 bases; nucleotides outside the gene matches: 3. The V gene's germline CDR1 is MNHEY and CDR2 SVGAGI.

CDR3 loop: CASSHAGVLGEQYF. The DNA for the CDR3 is TGTGCCAGCAGCCACGCAGGGGTTCTGGGCGAGCAGTACTTC. The chain uses TRBV5-6 and TRBJ2-7, with D possibly matching TRBD1 (6 bases). V shed 4 bases and J shed 6 bases, with 17 bases lying between them. Germline CDR1 reads SGHDT; CDR2 reads YYEEEE. The CDR3 totals 14 residues. The full variable domain, completed using reference TRBV5-6 and TRBJ2-7, is DAGVTQSPTHLIKTRGQQVTLRCSPKSGHDTVSWYQQALGQGPQFIFQYYEEEERQRGNFPDRFSGHQFPNYSSELNVNALLLGDSALYLCASSHAGVLGEQYFGPGTRLTVT.

A note on this clone: Sequence at one end of the junction differs from germline and may be a read error. The rearrangement uses TRBV25-1 and TRBJ1-2; D is uncertain. CDR1 and CDR2 from the germline V gene are MGHDK and SYGVNS. This CDR3 has 15 amino acids. The CDR3 region is CASSTDRVEDYGYTF. The CDR3 DNA sequence: TGTGCTAGCAGTACGGATCGAGTTGAGGACTATGGCTACACCTTC.

The chain joins TRBV7-2 to TRBJ1-3; the D is unclear. The CDR3 runs 14 residues. Trimming left V 2 bases short and J 5 bases short, with 10 bases between. In germline, CDR1 is SGHTA, CDR2 FQGNSA. CDR3 sequence: CASSLWQYRNTIYF. The CDR3 DNA sequence: TGTGCCAGCAGCTTATGGCAGTACCGAAACACCATATATTTT.